Presented here are 17 T cell receptor beta chains from one specimen sequenced in a study of identical twins. TCRdb redid the calling of the 5' RACE reads with MiXCR, one entry per CDR3 protein. The table shows approximately 590,000 distinct CDR3 sequences, with 9.6% occurring only once. A further study also used this sample, focusing on yellow fever vaccine responses in identical twins.

Sequencing was performed on PBMCs. These receptors all stem from a woman aged 18-29 years in good health.

This sequence joins TRBV29-1 and TRBJ2-7, with 10 bases matching TRBD1. Germline lookup yields CDR1 SQVTM and CDR2 ANQGSEA. V dropped 4 bases and J dropped 3; count of bases not matched to a gene: 3. There are 13 residues in the CDR3. CDR3 amino acids: CSVGRDRGYEQYF. Here the CDR3 DNA reads TGCAGCGTTGGCCGGGACAGGGGCTACGAGCAGTACTTC.

In this sample, this clonotype turned up many times. The gene calls are TRBV12-3 or TRBV12-4 and TRBJ2-2; 10 bases are a match to TRBD1. V was pared by 8 bases and J by 5 bases, with 8 bases of the junction left unmatched. This CDR3 comprises 15 residues. The CDR3 sequence: CASLLRQGATGELFF. The CDR3 nucleotides are TGTGCCAGCCTTCTGAGACAGGGGGCAACCGGGGAGCTGTTTTTT.

The chain couples TRBV2 to TRBJ1-5, with no clear D. CDR1 and CDR2 (germline): SNHLY, FYNNEI. The CDR3 loop spans 15 amino acids. The V gene lost 2 bases and the J gene lost 3 bases, with 11 bases spanning the gap. This chain's CDR3 is CASSEFAGLNQPQHF. CDR3 bases: TGTGCCAGCAGTGAATTTGCGGGTCTCAATCAGCCCCAGCATTTT.

This clonotype was counted ten times or more. V usage is TRBV5-1 and J usage is TRBJ1-2; 7 bases map to TRBD1. The germline V gene has CDR1 SGHRS and CDR2 YFSETQ. The CDR3 loop spans 14 amino acids. Trimming at V came to 3 bases and at J to 4 bases, leaving 6 bases not matched to a gene. Here the CDR3 DNA reads TGCGCCAGCAGCTCCGCTGAGGGGGCCTATGGCTACACCTTC. This codes for CASSSAEGAYGYTF. The complete variable domain, with remaining parts taken from reference TRBV5-1 and TRBJ1-2, reads KAGVTQTPRYLIKTRGQQVTLSCSPISGHRSVSWYQQTPGQGLQFLFEYFSETQRNKGNFPGRFSGRQFSNSRSEMNVSTLELGDSALYLCASSSAEGAYGYTFGSGTRLTVV.

The chain is built from TRBV3-1 and TRBJ2-5; TRBD2 agrees at 7 bases. V shed 3 bases and J 1 base; nucleotides not matched to a gene: 5. Germline values: CDR1 LGHDT, CDR2 YNNKEL (reference sequence). This CDR3 has 15 residues. The CDR3 nucleotides are TGTGCCAGCAGCCAGGGGGGGTCTCGCCAAGAGACCCAGTACTTC. Residues: CASSQGGSRQETQYF.

This clonotype has ten or more counts. The J gene is TRBJ1-5, the V gene TRBV2; TRBD1 is a possible D gene (5 bases). The germline V gene encodes CDR1 SNHLY and CDR2 FYNNEI. Trimming stripped 7 bases from V and 6 bases from J, with 13 bases between. This CDR3 region has 13 residues. CDR3 sequence: CASTGGKGQPQHF. The CDR3 nucleotides read TGTGCCAGCACGGGGGGTAAGGGTCAGCCCCAGCATTTT.

As to this clonotype: A read error is possible here, since a much larger clone lies one base away. The CDR3 carries no conserved terminal phenylalanine or tryptophan, so it likely arises from a read error. The chain has TRBV7-2 and TRBJ2-5; 10 bases agree with TRBD1. V shed 3 bases and J 5 bases; nucleotides not matched to a gene: 6. The CDR3 consists of 15 residues. CDR1 is SGHTA, CDR2 FQGNSA, per germline. In nucleotides, the CDR3 is TGTGCCAGCAGCTTGAGACAGGGGGCTAGCGAGACCCAGTACCTC. Protein: CASSLRQGASETQYL.

This clonotype was picked up many times. V usage is TRBV12-3 or TRBV12-4 and J usage is TRBJ1-1; no clear D. There are 12 residues in the CDR3. With 8 bases removed from V and 1 base from J, the gap between germline ends came to 8 bases. The CDR3 is CASQISNTEAFF. The CDR3 DNA is TGTGCCAGCCAAATCTCGAACACTGAAGCTTTCTTT.

There are a few counts of this clonotype. The chain carries TRBV4-3 and TRBJ1-5; unclear D gene. In germline, CDR1 is LGHNA, CDR2 YSLEER. The length of the CDR3 is 14 residues. V lost 5 bases and J 6 bases, leaving 14 bases between the germline ends. CDR3 sequence reads: CASSGVRGSQPQHF. CDR3 sequence (DNA): TGCGCCAGCAGCGGGGTCCGAGGTAGTCAGCCCCAGCATTTT.

This clonotype occurred many times. The chain carries TRBV11-2 and TRBJ2-1; no reliable D call. V lost 5 bases to trimming and J lost 0 bases, with 11 bases between them. In germline, CDR1 is SGHAT, CDR2 FQNNGV. There are 15 residues in the CDR3. Here the CDR3 reads CASSGQRSSYNEQFF. As DNA, the CDR3 is TGTGCCAGCAGCGGCCAAAGGTCCTCCTACAATGAGCAGTTCTTC.

The chain combines TRBV6-2 or TRBV6-3 with TRBJ2-1; TRBD1 aligns across 9 bases. V dropped 2 bases and J dropped 0; count of bases not matched to a gene: 14. The CDR3 is 20 amino acids. Germline V lookup: CDR1 MNHEY, CDR2 SVGEGT. CDR3 sequence: CASSYGGDRVAPRSYNEQFF. CDR3 DNA: TGTGCCAGCAGTTACGGAGGGGACAGGGTTGCTCCCCGCTCCTACAATGAGCAGTTCTTC.

This rearrangement joins TRBV7-9 to TRBJ2-7; possibly TRBD2 for D (7 bases). V dropped 2 bases and J dropped 6 bases, with 17 bases sitting between them. Germline lookup yields CDR1 SEHNR and CDR2 FQNEAQ (reference sequence). The CDR3 length is 15 residues. For the CDR3, the DNA is TGTGCCAGCAGCTTATCTGCGGGGGCTGGTCGCGAGCAGTACTTC. Amino acid sequence: CASSLSAGAGREQYF. The full variable domain, with the rest looked up from reference TRBV7-9 and TRBJ2-7, is DTGVSQNPRHKITKRGQNVTFRCDPISEHNRLYWYRQTLGQGPEFLTYFQNEAQLEKSRLLSDRFSAERPKGSFSTLEIQRTEQGDSAMYLCASSLSAGAGREQYFGPGTRLTVT.

The sample holds many counts of this clonotype. The chain has TRBV7-2 and TRBJ2-1; no reliable D call. The CDR3 extends over 15 amino acids. Per germline, CDR1 SGHTA and CDR2 FQGNSA. Trimming pared 1 base from V and 0 bases from J, leaving 7 bases between. Written as DNA, the CDR3 is TGTGCCAGCAGCTTAGACTGGAGCTCCTACAATGAGCAGTTCTTC. Translating gives CASSLDWSSYNEQFF.

This clonotype was seen at least ten times. The chain links TRBV6-2 or TRBV6-3 to TRBJ1-1, with TRBD1 matching over 9 bases. The CDR3 is 12 amino acids. CDR1 and CDR2 from the germline V gene are MNHEY and SVGEGT. V trimming: 2 bases; J trimming: 12 bases; junction bases outside the gene matches: 4. The CDR3, as DNA: TGTGCCAGCAGTTACCCAAACAGGGGGCCTTTCTTT. Residues: CASSYPNRGPFF.

This clonotype was detected a few times. The chain employs TRBV15 and TRBJ2-4, with D unclear. CDR3 length equals 16 residues. V was shortened by 0 bases and J by 0 bases, with 9 bases between the two germline ends. CDR1 is LNHNV, CDR2 YYDKDF, per germline (reference sequence). The CDR3 coding sequence is TGTGCCACCAGCAGAGAGGACGGAATAGCCAAAAACATTCAGTACTTC. As protein: CATSREDGIAKNIQYF.

The chain joins TRBV7-9 to TRBJ2-5; possibly TRBD1 for D (5 bases). Germline CDR1 is SEHNR and CDR2 is FQNEAQ (reference sequence). The V end lost 2 bases, the J end lost 5 bases, and 15 bases lay between the germline ends. The CDR3 is 15 residues long. The CDR3 is CASSLHPGMGETQYF. CDR3 DNA sequence: TGTGCCAGCAGCTTACACCCAGGGATGGGGGAGACCCAGTACTTC.

The rearrangement links TRBV12-3 or TRBV12-4 to TRBJ1-2; D is unclear. The CDR3 has 17 residues. Trimming cost V 5 bases and J 0 bases, with 19 bases left between them. The CDR3 loop is CASSIQANLPTNYGYTF. As DNA, the CDR3 is TGTGCCAGCAGTATTCAAGCTAACCTTCCCACTAACTATGGCTACACCTTC.